This T cell receptor (beta chain) was profiled in a study of cytomegalovirus exposure and HLA in healthy donors. Study observations and caveats: Reported results showed that the classifier diagnosed cytomegalovirus status with high specificity and sensitivity. The tendency of first-cohort TCR clusters to co-occur in the roughly 110 validation repertoires emerged from a later analysis. Associated with cytomegalovirus, according to the listing, were some 150 TCR beta chains. Most TCR sequences were uncommon, yet certain public TCRs appeared in many donors.

The CDR3 consists of 15 residues. The V gene's germline CDR1 is SGHAT and CDR2 FQNNGV. Trimming left V 2 bases short and J 2 bases short, with 13 bases between. A remark on this clone: What it recognizes is unknown.

Sequencing used immunoSEQ multiplex PCR; TCRdb keeps in-frame clones, though not all of them. The table records around 130,000 clones, roughly 90% of them present only once. This chain links TRBV11-2 with TRBJ2-7, with D unclear. The sample consisted of PBMCs. This receptor was obtained from a young man in good health and CMV-seronegative. CDR3 protein: CASSLISGDTYEQYF. The CDR3 coding sequence is TGTGCCAGCAGCTTAATTTCTGGTGACACCTACGAGCAGTACTTC. The entire variable domain, with the rest obtained from reference TRBV11-2 and TRBJ2-7, is as follows: EAGVAQSPRYKIIEKRQSVAFWCNPISGHATLYWYQQILGQGPKLLIQFQNNGVVDDSQLPKDRFSAERLKGVDSTLKIQPAKLEDSAVYLCASSLISGDTYEQYFGPGTRLTVT.